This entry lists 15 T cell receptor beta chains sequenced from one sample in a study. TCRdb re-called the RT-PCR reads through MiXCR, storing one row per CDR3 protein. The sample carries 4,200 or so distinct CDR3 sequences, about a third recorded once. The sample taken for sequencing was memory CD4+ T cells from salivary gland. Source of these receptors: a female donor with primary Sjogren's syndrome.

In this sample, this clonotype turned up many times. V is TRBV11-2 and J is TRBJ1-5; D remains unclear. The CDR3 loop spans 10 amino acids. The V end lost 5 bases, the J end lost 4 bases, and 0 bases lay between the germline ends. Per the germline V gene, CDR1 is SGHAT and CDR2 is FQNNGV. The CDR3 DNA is TGTGCCAGCAGCAATCAGCCCCAGCATTTT. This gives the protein CASSNQPQHF.

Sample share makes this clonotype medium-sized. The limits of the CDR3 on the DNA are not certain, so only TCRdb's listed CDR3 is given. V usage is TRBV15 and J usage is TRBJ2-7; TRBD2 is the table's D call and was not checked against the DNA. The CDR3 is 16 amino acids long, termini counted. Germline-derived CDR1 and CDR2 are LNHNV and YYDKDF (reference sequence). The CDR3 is CATSSTSSGRVYEQYF.

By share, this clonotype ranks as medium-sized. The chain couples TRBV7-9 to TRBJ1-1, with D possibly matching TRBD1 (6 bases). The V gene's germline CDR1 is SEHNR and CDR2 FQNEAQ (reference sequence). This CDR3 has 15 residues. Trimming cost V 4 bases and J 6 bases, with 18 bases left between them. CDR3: CASSSFVLRGAEAFF. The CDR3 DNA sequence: TGTGCCAGCAGCTCGTTTGTATTAAGGGGGGCTGAAGCTTTCTTT.

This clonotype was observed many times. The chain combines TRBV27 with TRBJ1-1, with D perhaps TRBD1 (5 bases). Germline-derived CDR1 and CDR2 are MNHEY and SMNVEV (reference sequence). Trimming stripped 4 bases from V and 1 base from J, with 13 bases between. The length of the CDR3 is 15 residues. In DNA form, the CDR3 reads TGTGCCAGCAGTTCTCCCGGGGACGGGAACACTGAAGCTTTCTTT. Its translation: CASSSPGDGNTEAFF.

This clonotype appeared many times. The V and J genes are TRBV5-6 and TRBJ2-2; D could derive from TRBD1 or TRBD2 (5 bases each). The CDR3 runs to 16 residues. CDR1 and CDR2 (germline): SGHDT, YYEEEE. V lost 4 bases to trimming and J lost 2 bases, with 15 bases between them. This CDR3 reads CASSSLPGGNTGELFF. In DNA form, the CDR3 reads TGTGCCAGCAGCAGCTTGCCTGGGGGAAACACCGGGGAGCTGTTTTTT.

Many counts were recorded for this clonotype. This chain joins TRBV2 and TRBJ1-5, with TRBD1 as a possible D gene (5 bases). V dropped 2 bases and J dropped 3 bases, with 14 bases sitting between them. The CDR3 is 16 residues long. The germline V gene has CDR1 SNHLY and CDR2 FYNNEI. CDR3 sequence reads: CASSESVRQYNQPQHF. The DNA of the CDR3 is TGTGCCAGCAGTGAATCAGTACGACAGTACAATCAGCCCCAGCATTTT.

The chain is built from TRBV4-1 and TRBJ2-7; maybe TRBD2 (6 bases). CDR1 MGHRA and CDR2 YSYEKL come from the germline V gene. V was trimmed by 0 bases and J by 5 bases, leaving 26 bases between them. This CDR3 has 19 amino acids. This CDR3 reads CASSQEGITSRRDPHEQYF. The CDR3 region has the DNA TGCGCCAGCAGCCAAGAAGGCATAACTAGCCGGCGGGACCCTCACGAGCAGTACTTC.

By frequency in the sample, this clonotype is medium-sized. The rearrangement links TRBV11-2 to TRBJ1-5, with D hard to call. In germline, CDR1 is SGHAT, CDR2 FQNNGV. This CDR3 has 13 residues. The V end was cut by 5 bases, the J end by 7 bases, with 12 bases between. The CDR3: CASSANSQQPQHF. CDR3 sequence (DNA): TGTGCCAGCAGCGCCAACAGCCAGCAGCCCCAGCATTTT.

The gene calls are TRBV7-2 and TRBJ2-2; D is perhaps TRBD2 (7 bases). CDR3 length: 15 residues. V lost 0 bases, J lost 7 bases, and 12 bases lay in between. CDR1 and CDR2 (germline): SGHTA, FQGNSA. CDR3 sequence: CASSLAGGLIGELFF. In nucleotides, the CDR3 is TGTGCCAGCAGCTTAGCGGGGGGGCTTATCGGGGAGCTGTTTTTT.

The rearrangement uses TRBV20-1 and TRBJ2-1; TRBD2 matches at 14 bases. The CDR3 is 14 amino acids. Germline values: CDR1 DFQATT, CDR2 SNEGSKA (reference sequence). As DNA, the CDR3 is TGCAGCACAACCGGGACTAGCGGGAGTGGCGAGCAGTTCTTC. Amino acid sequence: CSTTGTSGSGEQFF.

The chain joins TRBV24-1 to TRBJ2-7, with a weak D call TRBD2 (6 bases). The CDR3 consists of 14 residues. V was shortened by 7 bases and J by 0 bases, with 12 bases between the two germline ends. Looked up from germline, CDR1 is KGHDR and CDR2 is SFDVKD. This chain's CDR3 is CATSPSGSSYEQYF. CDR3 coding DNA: TGTGCCACCAGCCCATCCGGGAGCTCCTACGAGCAGTACTTC.

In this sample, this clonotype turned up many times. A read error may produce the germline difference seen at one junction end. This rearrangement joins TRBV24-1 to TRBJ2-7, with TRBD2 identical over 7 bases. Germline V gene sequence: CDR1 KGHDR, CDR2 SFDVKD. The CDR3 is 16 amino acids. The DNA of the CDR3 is TGTGCCACCAGTGACCCTCAGCGGGACCCCTCCAACGAGCAGTACTTC. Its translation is CATSDPQRDPSNEQYF.

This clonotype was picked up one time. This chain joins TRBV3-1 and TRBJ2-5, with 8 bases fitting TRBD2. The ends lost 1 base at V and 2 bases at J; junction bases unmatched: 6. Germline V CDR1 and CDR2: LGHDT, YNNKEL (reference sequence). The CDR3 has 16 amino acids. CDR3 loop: CASSQGVSGAQETQYF. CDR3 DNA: TGTGCCAGCAGCCAAGGGGTTAGCGGGGCGCAAGAGACCCAGTACTTC.

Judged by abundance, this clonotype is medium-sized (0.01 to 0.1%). The DNA of the CDR3 is TGCAGTGCTAGAGATGTCATTAAGGACACCGGGGAGCTGTTTTTT. Encoded protein: CSARDVIKDTGELFF. V gene TRBV20-1 combines with J gene TRBJ2-2; no clear D. The CDR3 is made up of 15 amino acids. Germline assignment: CDR1 DFQATT and CDR2 SNEGSKA (reference sequence). V lost 0 bases and J 3 bases, leaving 11 bases between the germline ends.

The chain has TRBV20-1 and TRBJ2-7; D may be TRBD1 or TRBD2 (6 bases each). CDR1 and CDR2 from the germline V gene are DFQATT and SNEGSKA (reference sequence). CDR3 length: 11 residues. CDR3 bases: TGCAGCTCGCGGGACAACTACGAGCAGTACGTC. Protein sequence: CSSRDNYEQYV.